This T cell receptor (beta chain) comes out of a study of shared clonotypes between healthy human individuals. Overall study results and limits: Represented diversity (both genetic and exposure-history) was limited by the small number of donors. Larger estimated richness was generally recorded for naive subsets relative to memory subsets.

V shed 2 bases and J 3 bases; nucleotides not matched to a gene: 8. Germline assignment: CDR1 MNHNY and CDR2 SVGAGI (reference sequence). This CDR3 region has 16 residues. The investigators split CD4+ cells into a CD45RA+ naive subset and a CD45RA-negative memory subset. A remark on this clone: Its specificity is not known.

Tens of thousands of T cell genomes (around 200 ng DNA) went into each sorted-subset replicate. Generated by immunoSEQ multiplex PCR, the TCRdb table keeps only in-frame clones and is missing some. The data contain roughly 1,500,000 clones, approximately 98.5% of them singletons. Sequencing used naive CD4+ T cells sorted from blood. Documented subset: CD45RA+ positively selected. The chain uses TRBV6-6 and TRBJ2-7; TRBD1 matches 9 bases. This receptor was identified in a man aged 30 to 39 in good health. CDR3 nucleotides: TGTGCCAGCAGTTACCCGGCGGGACAGGGACTCTACGAGCAGTACTTC. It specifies CASSYPAGQGLYEQYF.